Detailed here is one TCR beta chain. Its antigen remains unidentified. This entry belongs to a study of long-term antiretroviral therapy in people with HIV. Version v3.0 of the immunoSEQ assay was performed at survey level. Some clones are missing from TCRdb's copy, which holds only in-frame ones; the method was immunoSEQ multiplex PCR. Of 30,000 to 45,000 clones listed, roughly 80% were seen once; the top ten hold about 6%. The V gene lost 3 bases and the J gene lost 0 bases, with 9 bases spanning the gap. Looked up from germline, CDR1 is KGHSH and CDR2 is LQKENI. This CDR3 is 15 amino acids long. Cryopreserved PBMC samples of about 1-10 million cells were used for DNA extraction. Study-level points and caveats: Repertoire dominance by clones expanded before ART was seen at all time points. Subsequent to ART, diversity was augmented yet persisted below that of transplant donor controls.

The receptor was isolated from a man aged 25-45 years with HIV. The sequences come from unsorted PBMCs, collected 3.4 years after starting antiretroviral therapy. The chain links TRBV18 to TRBJ1-3; no firm D call. CDR3 nucleotide sequence: TGTGCCAGCTCACCCTTCGAGGGCTCTGGAAACACCATATATTTT. Residues: CASSPFEGSGNTIYF.